These T cell receptor beta chains were read from a single sample in a study of cytomegalovirus exposure and HLA in healthy donors. Libraries were prepared by immunoSEQ multiplex PCR; TCRdb keeps only in-frame clonotypes and omits some of them. The ten top clones account for 3.6%, within a sample of about 120,000 clones. Sequencing was performed on PBMCs. These TCRs come from a young man in good health and CMV-seronegative. The CDR3 runs from the conserved cysteine through the conserved F or W. Each record gives: V gene, J gene, D gene, CDR3 protein, CDR3 DNA. A D gene is named only where the DNA matches it firmly.

V gene: TRBV7-2
J gene: TRBJ2-7
D gene: TRBD2
CDR3 protein: CASSLGASGEQYF
CDR3 DNA: TGTGCCAGCAGCTTAGGGGCTAGCGGCGAGCAGTACTTC

V gene: TRBV4-1
J gene: TRBJ1-2
D gene: TRBD1
CDR3 protein: CASSQVRWSAGTGINYGYTF
CDR3 DNA: TGCGCCAGCAGCCAAGTTAGATGGAGCGCGGGGACAGGGATTAACTATGGCTACACCTTC

V gene: TRBV18
J gene: TRBJ1-5
D gene: .
CDR3 protein: CASSLQGPGQPQHF
CDR3 DNA: TGTGCCAGCTCCCTACAGGGTCCAGGTCAGCCCCAGCATTTT

V gene: TRBV11-2
J gene: TRBJ2-7
D gene: TRBD2
CDR3 protein: CASSVTGTSFSEQYF
CDR3 DNA: TGTGCCAGCAGCGTCACCGGGACTAGCTTTTCCGAGCAGTACTTC

V gene: TRBV18
J gene: TRBJ2-1
D gene: .
CDR3 protein: CASSLQASSYNEQFF
CDR3 DNA: TGTGCCAGCTCACTACAGGCGAGCTCCTACAATGAGCAGTTCTTC

V gene: TRBV19
J gene: TRBJ1-1
D gene: .
CDR3 protein: CASSRSIGRGGTEAFF
CDR3 DNA: TGTGCCAGTAGTAGGTCGATTGGCAGGGGTGGAACTGAAGCTTTCTTT

V gene: TRBV18
J gene: TRBJ1-6
D gene: .
CDR3 protein: CASSPQGSSYNSPLHF
CDR3 DNA: TGTGCCAGCTCACCCCAGGGGAGTTCCTATAATTCACCCCTCCACTTT

V gene: TRBV5-1
J gene: TRBJ2-1
D gene: TRBD1
CDR3 protein: CASSLVRGQPSYNEQFF
CDR3 DNA: TGCGCCAGCAGCTTGGTCCGGGGACAGCCCTCCTACAATGAGCAGTTCTTC

V gene: TRBV28
J gene: TRBJ1-5
D gene: TRBD1
CDR3 protein: CASIADRDHQPQHF
CDR3 DNA: TGTGCCAGCATCGCCGACAGGGACCACCAGCCCCAGCATTTT

V gene: TRBV5-1
J gene: TRBJ2-7
D gene: TRBD1
CDR3 protein: CASSLRPPTTGGVGVGSYEQYF
CDR3 DNA: TGCGCCAGCAGTTTGCGTCCCCCTACGACAGGGGGCGTTGGGGTCGGATCCTACGAGCAGTACTTC

V gene: TRBV27
J gene: TRBJ2-7
D gene: TRBD2
CDR3 protein: CASSFGGRAFYEQYF
CDR3 DNA: TGTGCCAGCAGTTTTGGAGGGAGGGCCTTCTACGAGCAGTACTTC

V gene: TRBV28
J gene: TRBJ2-3
D gene: .
CDR3 protein: CASIPGRGGRSTQYF
CDR3 DNA: TGTGCCAGCATCCCTGGGAGGGGGGGGCGGAGTACGCAGTATTTT

V gene: TRBV20-1
J gene: TRBJ1-4
D gene: .
CDR3 protein: CSARDRKLFF
CDR3 DNA: TGCAGTGCTAGAGACCGAAAACTGTTTTTT

V gene: TRBV5-1
J gene: TRBJ1-5
D gene: .
CDR3 protein: CASMRGISNQPQHF
CDR3 DNA: TGCGCCAGCATGAGAGGTATTAGCAATCAGCCCCAGCATTTT

V gene: TRBV27
J gene: TRBJ2-7
D gene: TRBD1
CDR3 protein: CASRNGNRDRGEQYF
CDR3 DNA: TGTGCCAGCAGAAATGGCAACCGGGACAGAGGCGAGCAGTACTTC

V gene: TRBV5-1
J gene: TRBJ2-1
D gene: TRBD2
CDR3 protein: CASAQGLAGGEQFF
CDR3 DNA: TGCGCCAGCGCTCAGGGACTAGCGGGAGGTGAGCAGTTCTTC

V gene: TRBV6-6
J gene: TRBJ1-5
D gene: .
CDR3 protein: CASLQGPSNQPQHF
CDR3 DNA: TGTGCCAGCCTTCAGGGCCCCAGCAATCAGCCCCAGCATTTT

V gene: TRBV2
J gene: TRBJ2-5
D gene: .
CDR3 protein: CASTSLRQETQYF
CDR3 DNA: TGTGCCAGTACCTCACTTAGACAAGAGACCCAGTACTTC

V gene: TRBV19
J gene: TRBJ1-5
D gene: .
CDR3 protein: CASSIGGSGQPQHF
CDR3 DNA: TGTGCCAGTAGTATCGGCGGGTCTGGACAGCCCCAGCATTTT

V gene: TRBV6-1
J gene: TRBJ2-1
D gene: TRBD1
CDR3 protein: CASSVTGEVNEQFF
CDR3 DNA: TGTGCCAGCAGTGTCACAGGGGAAGTCAATGAGCAGTTCTTC

V gene: TRBV6-1
J gene: TRBJ1-2
D gene: .
CDR3 protein: CASSELAGEGDGYTF
CDR3 DNA: TGTGCCAGCAGTGAACTGGCAGGGGAGGGGGATGGCTACACCTTC

V gene: TRBV2
J gene: TRBJ1-3
D gene: .
CDR3 protein: CASRGGSGNTIYF
CDR3 DNA: TGTGCCAGCAGGGGAGGGTCTGGAAACACCATATATTTT

V gene: TRBV5-1
J gene: TRBJ2-5
D gene: TRBD2
CDR3 protein: CASRVEAGSGTQYF
CDR3 DNA: TGCGCCAGCAGGGTAGAAGCGGGGTCAGGGACCCAGTACTTC

V gene: TRBV6-1
J gene: TRBJ2-2
D gene: .
CDR3 protein: CASRGSGWTGELFF
CDR3 DNA: TGTGCCAGCAGAGGATCCGGGTGGACCGGGGAGCTGTTTTTT

V gene: TRBV18
J gene: TRBJ1-2
D gene: .
CDR3 protein: CASSPSQGNYGYTF
CDR3 DNA: TGTGCCAGCTCACCATCCCAGGGTAACTATGGCTACACCTTC

V gene: TRBV2
J gene: TRBJ1-5
D gene: .
CDR3 protein: CASGGSRNQPQHF
CDR3 DNA: TGTGCCAGCGGGGGGAGCAGGAATCAGCCCCAGCATTTT

V gene: TRBV2
J gene: TRBJ2-4
D gene: TRBD1
CDR3 protein: CASSQEGQAKNIQYF
CDR3 DNA: TGTGCCAGCAGCCAAGAAGGACAGGCAAAAAACATTCAGTACTTC

V gene: TRBV19
J gene: TRBJ1-1
D gene: .
CDR3 protein: CASSIGQSMNTEAFF
CDR3 DNA: TGTGCCAGTAGTATAGGACAGAGCATGAACACTGAAGCTTTCTTT

V gene: TRBV15
J gene: TRBJ2-5
D gene: TRBD1
CDR3 protein: CATSITGQGAGEQYF
CDR3 DNA: TGTGCCACCAGCATAACCGGACAGGGGGCAGGAGAGCAGTACTTC

V gene: TRBV11-3
J gene: TRBJ2-1
D gene: TRBD2
CDR3 protein: CASSPSGLAGIYEQFF
CDR3 DNA: TGTGCCAGCAGCCCTAGCGGACTAGCGGGAATCTATGAGCAGTTCTTC

V gene: TRBV6-5
J gene: TRBJ2-1
D gene: TRBD2
CDR3 protein: CASIGTSGLGEQFF
CDR3 DNA: TGTGCCAGCATTGGGACTAGTGGGTTAGGCGAGCAGTTCTTC

V gene: TRBV9
J gene: TRBJ2-3
D gene: .
CDR3 protein: CASSTRTAYTDTQYF
CDR3 DNA: TGTGCCAGCAGCACCCGGACAGCTTACACAGATACGCAGTATTTT

V gene: TRBV4-1
J gene: TRBJ2-7
D gene: .
CDR3 protein: CASSQVAGVYEQYF
CDR3 DNA: TGCGCCAGCAGCCAAGTTGCAGGGGTCTACGAGCAGTACTTC

V gene: TRBV9
J gene: TRBJ2-5
D gene: .
CDR3 protein: CASSRQVGETQYF
CDR3 DNA: TGTGCCAGCAGTAGACAGGTAGGAGAGACCCAGTACTTC

V gene: TRBV7-8
J gene: TRBJ2-7
D gene: .
CDR3 protein: CAREIRGAYEQYF
CDR3 DNA: TGTGCGCGGGAAATACGCGGCGCCTACGAGCAGTACTTC

V gene: TRBV9
J gene: TRBJ2-4
D gene: .
CDR3 protein: CASSVDPGRQNIQYF
CDR3 DNA: TGTGCCAGCAGCGTAGACCCGGGGAGGCAAAACATTCAGTACTTC

V gene: TRBV5-4
J gene: TRBJ2-4
D gene: TRBD1
CDR3 protein: CASFRQGTENIQYF
CDR3 DNA: TGTGCCAGCTTCCGACAGGGCACCGAAAACATTCAGTACTTC